This TCR beta chain came from a study of OX40 agonist ivuxolimab in advanced cancers. Study details: Two cutaneous melanoma patients and one hepatocellular carcinoma patient, three in all, had partial responses.

The V gene's germline CDR1 is MGHRA and CDR2 YSYEKL. This CDR3 contains 17 residues. Trimming took off 2 bases at V and 5 bases at J, with 22 bases between the two ends. Produced via immunoSEQ multiplex PCR; TCRdb's table is partial and in-frame only. The repertoire holds about 79,000 clones, 75% to 95% seen once, with more than 5.5% in the top ten. Comment on this clone: The antigen is unknown.

Study-wide findings and caveats: In CD8+ T cells, expanded clones were on average more numerous than in CD4+. Antigen targets of the expanded peripheral T cells went undetermined. At 0.1 to 3.0 mg/kg and by week 6, CD4+ and CD8+ T cells in the blood had expanded clonally.

Sequences were derived from CD4+ or CD8+ T cells sorted from blood, sampled in a trial of the OX40 agonist ivuxolimab. The TCR sequence derives from an adult with an advanced solid tumor such as melanoma, head and neck, liver or kidney cancer. V and J are TRBV4-1 and TRBJ2-7, with D perhaps TRBD1 (6 bases). CDR3 nucleotides: TGCGCCAGCAGCCAACGGTGGGTGTTTCAGGGGAGCAACGAGCAGTACTTC. Protein sequence: CASSQRWVFQGSNEQYF.